A single sample is the source of the 24 T cell receptor beta chains below, sequenced in a study of cytomegalovirus exposure and HLA in healthy donors. 13 Jbeta primers and 60 Vbeta primers were used for the PCR. The assay was immunoSEQ multiplex PCR, and TCRdb's table has in-frame clones only and misses some. The table lists some 150,000 clones, about 80% of them singletons, with about 3.8% in the top ten. The source material was PBMCs. The source is a man in his thirties or forties in good health and CMV-seropositive.

The table lists this clone with a few counts. This chain uses TRBV13 with TRBJ2-4; 9 bases are a match to TRBD2. J gave up 0 bases and V 5 bases, and 2 bases lay outside the gene matches. Germline CDR1 reads PRHDT; CDR2 reads FYEKMQ (reference sequence). CDR3 length equals 15 residues. The CDR3, as DNA: TGTGCCAGCAGCCTAGCGGGACTAGCCAAAAACATTCAGTACTTC. It is translated as CASSLAGLAKNIQYF.

The CDR3 nucleotides are TGTGCCAGCAGCTTAGGCGGGGGAGTCTACGAGCAGTACTTC. It codes for CASSLGGGVYEQYF. V and J are TRBV11-3 and TRBJ2-7; 7 bases match TRBD2. The junction had 3 bases not matched to a gene; V was cut back by 1 base and J by 3 bases. The CDR3 length is 14 residues. Germline V gene sequence: CDR1 SGHNT, CDR2 YENEEA.

J is TRBJ2-1 and V is TRBV18; 10 nucleotides match TRBD2. The V segment lost 2 bases and the J segment 6 bases; nucleotides outside the gene matches: 4. Germline CDR1 KGHSH, CDR2 LQKENI. The CDR3 length is 15 residues. CDR3 region: CASSPSLAGTNEQFF. In DNA, the CDR3 is TGTGCCAGCTCACCATCACTAGCGGGGACCAATGAGCAGTTCTTC.

The chain carries TRBV28 and TRBJ2-7; D might be TRBD1 (5 bases). From germline, CDR1 is MDHEN and CDR2 SYDVKM. The CDR3 totals 12 residues. V was shortened by 4 bases and J by 3 bases, with 7 bases between the two germline ends. CDR3 loop: CASSSGRYEQYF. In nucleotides, the CDR3 is TGTGCCAGCAGTTCAGGGCGCTACGAGCAGTACTTC.

The V and J genes are TRBV4-3 and TRBJ1-5, with D possibly being TRBD1 (5 bases). The CDR3 is 17 amino acids. Trimming left V 4 bases short and J 5 bases short, with 21 bases between. Germline assignment: CDR1 LGHNA and CDR2 YSLEER. This chain's CDR3 is CASSLGIADSGDQPQHF. DNA of the CDR3: TGCGCCAGCAGCCTAGGTATTGCTGACAGCGGGGATCAGCCCCAGCATTTT.

This sequence joins TRBV19 and TRBJ2-1; D is possibly TRBD2 (7 bases). The ends were cut back, 8 bases at V and 7 bases at J, with 21 bases in the middle. The CDR3 is made up of 15 amino acids. Germline CDR1 reads LNHDA; CDR2 reads SQIVND (reference sequence). CDR3 residues: CASHLWGGNSNEQFF. The CDR3 coding sequence is TGTGCCAGTCACCTTTGGGGGGGCAATTCGAATGAGCAGTTCTTC.

The chain couples TRBV29-1 to TRBJ2-5, with 7 bases that match TRBD1. This CDR3 has 13 amino acids. Germline V gives CDR1 SQVTM, CDR2 ANQGSEA. V shed 1 base, J shed 4 bases, and the junction held 3 bases outside the gene matches. The CDR3 spells CSVEGNRGETQYF. CDR3 bases: TGCAGCGTTGAAGGAAACAGGGGAGAGACCCAGTACTTC.

The V and J genes are TRBV4-3 and TRBJ2-5; TRBD1 agrees at 8 bases. The CDR3 consists of 16 residues. The V segment lost 1 base and the J segment 2 bases; nucleotides outside the gene matches: 6. Germline V gene sequence: CDR1 LGHNA, CDR2 YSLEER. The CDR3 nucleotides read TGCGCCAGCAGCCAAGGGACAGGGAGGCAACAAGAGACCCAGTACTTC. Residues: CASSQGTGRQQETQYF.

The genes are TRBV11-2 and TRBJ1-5; 7 bases line up with TRBD1. The V gene's germline CDR1 is SGHAT and CDR2 FQNNGV. The CDR3 spans 15 residues. J lost 6 bases, V lost 3 bases, and 8 bases had no gene match. The CDR3: CASSFSQGVGQPQHF. The CDR3 coding sequence is TGTGCCAGCAGCTTCAGTCAGGGGGTAGGTCAGCCCCAGCATTTT.

The chain has TRBV9 and TRBJ1-5; no definite D call. V dropped 2 bases and J dropped 6 bases, with 15 bases sitting between them. The germline gives CDR1 SGDLS, CDR2 YYNGEE. The length of the CDR3 is 15 residues. The CDR3 sequence is CASSVGQAAGQPQHF. CDR3 bases: TGTGCCAGCAGCGTCGGTCAGGCCGCAGGTCAGCCCCAGCATTTT.

V is TRBV4-2 and J is TRBJ2-3, with D tentatively TRBD1 (6 bases). The CDR3 contains 16 residues. The germline gives CDR1 LGHNA, CDR2 YNFKEQ. The V end was cut by 1 base, the J end by 0 bases, with 11 bases between. In DNA, the CDR3 is TGTGCCAGCAGCCAAGGGGGACAACGCAGCACAGATACGCAGTATTTT. It codes for CASSQGGQRSTDTQYF.

This rearrangement joins TRBV5-5 to TRBJ2-7, with unresolved D. V lost 0 bases and J 3 bases, leaving 4 bases between the germline ends. This CDR3 is built from 12 residues. CDR1 is SGHKS and CDR2 is YYEKEE in the germline V gene (reference sequence). The CDR3 region has the DNA TGTGCCAGCAGCTTGGGAGGCTACGAGCAGTACTTC. Translating gives CASSLGGYEQYF.

The chain has TRBV6-6 and TRBJ1-5; the D is unclear. The CDR3 extends over 13 amino acids. V dropped 5 bases and J dropped 7 bases, with 12 bases sitting between them. Germline lookup yields CDR1 MNHNY and CDR2 SVGAGI (reference sequence). The CDR3 sequence is CASSQESSQPQHF. DNA for the CDR3: TGTGCCAGCAGTCAGGAATCAAGCCAGCCCCAGCATTTT.

The chain recombines TRBV5-1 with TRBJ2-2, with TRBD2 as a possible D gene (6 bases). CDR3 size: 15 residues. With 4 bases removed from V and 2 bases from J, the gap between germline ends came to 12 bases. Germline V CDR1 and CDR2: SGHRS, YFSETQ. The CDR3: CASSVSGTNTGELFF. The CDR3 DNA reads as TGCGCCAGCAGCGTCTCGGGGACTAACACCGGGGAGCTGTTTTTT.

V usage is TRBV7-9 and J usage is TRBJ2-6, with 15 bases identical to TRBD2. Germline V gives CDR1 SEHNR, CDR2 FQNEAQ (reference sequence). The trim removed 5 bases at V and 2 bases at J, leaving 4 bases unmatched. This CDR3 region has 18 residues. The CDR3 region has the DNA TGTGCCAGCAGCCCCGGACTAGCGGGGGGGCCTGGGGCCAACGTCCTGACTTTC. Its translation is CASSPGLAGGPGANVLTF.

This clone was counted a single time. J is TRBJ2-7 and V is TRBV7-2; 10 nucleotides match TRBD2. The CDR3 consists of 16 residues. The V gene's germline CDR1 is SGHTA and CDR2 FQGNSA. The ends lost 1 base at V and 3 bases at J; junction bases unmatched: 6. CDR3 sequence (DNA): TGTGCCAGCAGCTTAGAGGGTAGCGGGGGGCACTACGAGCAGTACTTC. This codes for CASSLEGSGGHYEQYF.

The chain combines TRBV6-1 with TRBJ2-2; TRBD1 might be the D (6 bases). Trimming took 7 bases from V and 0 from J, leaving 12 bases between them. CDR1 MNHNS and CDR2 SASEGT come from the germline V gene. This CDR3 comprises 15 residues. The CDR3 sequence is CASTHGTSNTGELFF. CDR3 nucleotide sequence: TGTGCCAGCACCCACGGGACATCGAACACCGGGGAGCTGTTTTTT.

The J gene is TRBJ2-7, the V gene TRBV12-5; D is perhaps TRBD1 (6 bases). V was clipped by 0 bases and J by 5 bases, with 26 bases between them. In germline, CDR1 is LGHNT, CDR2 FRNRAP. The CDR3 is 19 amino acids. The CDR3 DNA follows: TGTGCTAGTGGTTTGGTACTATGGGGACAACTCAGTGGGGCTCACGAGCAGTACTTC. Translation gives CASGLVLWGQLSGAHEQYF. The full variable domain, rest sourced from reference TRBV12-5 and TRBJ2-7, is DARVTQTPRHKVTEMGQEVTMRCQPILGHNTVFWYRQTMMQGLELLAYFRNRAPLDDSGMPKDRFSAEMPDATLATLKIQPSEPRDSAVYFCASGLVLWGQLSGAHEQYFGPGTRLTVT.

The J gene is TRBJ2-7, the V gene TRBV11-2; D not certain. Germline V gene data show CDR1 as SGHAT and CDR2 as FQNNGV. Trimming shortened V by 6 bases and J by 1 base, and 10 bases separated the two germline ends. The CDR3 runs 13 residues. The CDR3 protein is CASSWAPSYEQYF. Written as DNA, the CDR3 is TGTGCCAGCAGTTGGGCCCCGTCCTACGAGCAGTACTTC.

The J gene is TRBJ2-7, the V gene TRBV6-5; TRBD1 matches at 8 bases. V shed 8 bases, J shed 7 bases, and the junction held 10 bases outside the gene matches. The CDR3 extends over 13 amino acids. Germline CDR1 and CDR2: MNHEY and SVGAGI. The CDR3 nucleotides read TGTGCCAGCGGCGGAAGGACAGGGAGGGAGCAGTACTTC. It encodes CASGGRTGREQYF.

V gene TRBV15 combines with J gene TRBJ2-1, with D tentatively TRBD1 (5 bases). This CDR3 has 15 amino acids. Germline CDR1 is LNHNV and CDR2 is YYDKDF (reference sequence). V lost 3 bases and J 7 bases, leaving 16 bases between the germline ends. The CDR3 coding sequence is TGTGCCACCAGCAGCGCCCCCGCCCACAGGAATGAGCAGTTCTTC. Translation: CATSSAPAHRNEQFF.

CDR3 nucleotide sequence: TGCGCCAGCAGCTTCAGGGACAGTGCGAACACCGGGGAGCTGTTTTTT. It is translated as CASSFRDSANTGELFF. The gene calls are TRBV5-1 and TRBJ2-2; the match to TRBD1 covers 7 bases. Germline assignment: CDR1 SGHRS and CDR2 YFSETQ. The CDR3 loop spans 16 amino acids. V lost 2 bases and J lost 0; bases outside the gene matches: 4.

V and J are TRBV6-4 and TRBJ2-3; the match to TRBD2 covers 13 bases. The V gene end was trimmed by 8 bases and the J gene end by 2 bases; junction bases not matched to a gene: 4. The CDR3 totals 15 residues. Germline loops: CDR1 MRHNA, CDR2 SNTAGT. CDR3 sequence: CASGTSGAYTDTQYF. For the CDR3, the DNA is TGTGCCAGCGGGACTAGCGGGGCCTACACAGATACGCAGTATTTT.

The chain joins TRBV18 to TRBJ2-2; TRBD1 agrees at 9 bases. The germline CDR1 and CDR2 sequences are KGHSH and LQKENI. This CDR3 comprises 16 residues. J gave up 4 bases and V 5 bases, and 8 bases lay outside the gene matches. The CDR3 nucleotides are TGTGCCAGCTCATTCTGGGACAGGGTAGGCACCGGGGAGCTGTTTTTT. Residues: CASSFWDRVGTGELFF.